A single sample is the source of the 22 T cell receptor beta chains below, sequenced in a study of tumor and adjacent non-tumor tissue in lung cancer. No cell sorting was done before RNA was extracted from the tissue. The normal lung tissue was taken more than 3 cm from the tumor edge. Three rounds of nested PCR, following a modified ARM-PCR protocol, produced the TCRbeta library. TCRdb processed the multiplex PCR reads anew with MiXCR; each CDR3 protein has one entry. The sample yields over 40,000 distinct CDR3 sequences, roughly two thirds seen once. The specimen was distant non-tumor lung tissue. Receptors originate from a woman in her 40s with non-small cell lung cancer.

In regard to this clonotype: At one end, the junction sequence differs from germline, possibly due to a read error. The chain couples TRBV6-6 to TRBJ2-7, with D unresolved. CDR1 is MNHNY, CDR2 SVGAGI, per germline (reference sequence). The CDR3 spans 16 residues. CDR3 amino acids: CASSYPTRKGSYEQYF. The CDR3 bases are TGTGCCAGTAGTTACCCTACAAGGAAGGGCAGTTACGAGCAGTACTTC.

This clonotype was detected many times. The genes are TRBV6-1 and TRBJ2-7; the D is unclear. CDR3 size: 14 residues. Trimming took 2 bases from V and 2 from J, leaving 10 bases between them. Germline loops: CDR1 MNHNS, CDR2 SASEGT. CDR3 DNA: TGTGCCAGCAGTGAACCGGGCTCTACCTACGAGCAGTACTTC. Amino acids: CASSEPGSTYEQYF.

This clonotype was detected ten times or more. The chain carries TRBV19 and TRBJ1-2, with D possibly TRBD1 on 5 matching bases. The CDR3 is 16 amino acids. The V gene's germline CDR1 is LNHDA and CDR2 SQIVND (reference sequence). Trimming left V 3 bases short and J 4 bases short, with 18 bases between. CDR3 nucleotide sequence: TGTGCCAGTAGTATGGGCCCCATCTGGACATTCTATGGCTACACCTTC. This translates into CASSMGPIWTFYGYTF. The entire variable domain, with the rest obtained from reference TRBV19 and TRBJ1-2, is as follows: DGGITQSPKYLFRKEGQNVTLSCEQNLNHDAMYWYRQDPGQGLRLIYYSQIVNDFQKGDIAEGYSVSREKKESFPLTVTSAQKNPTAFYLCASSMGPIWTFYGYTFGSGTRLTVV.

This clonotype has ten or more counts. CDR3 sequence: CASSPGQGRTEAFF. The DNA for the CDR3 is TGTGCCAGCAGCCCCGGACAGGGTCGCACTGAAGCTTTCTTT. V and J are TRBV5-4 and TRBJ1-1; 8 nucleotides agree with TRBD1. The length of the CDR3 is 14 residues. The V segment lost 4 bases and the J segment 4 bases; nucleotides outside the gene matches: 6. The germline V gene encodes CDR1 SGHNT and CDR2 YYREEE (reference sequence). Full variable domain (rest looked up from reference TRBV5-4 and TRBJ1-1): ETGVTQSPTHLIKTRGQQVTLRCSSQSGHNTVSWYQQALGQGPQFIFQYYREEENGRGNFPPRFSGLQFPNYSSELNVNALELDDSALYLCASSPGQGRTEAFFGQGTRLTVV.

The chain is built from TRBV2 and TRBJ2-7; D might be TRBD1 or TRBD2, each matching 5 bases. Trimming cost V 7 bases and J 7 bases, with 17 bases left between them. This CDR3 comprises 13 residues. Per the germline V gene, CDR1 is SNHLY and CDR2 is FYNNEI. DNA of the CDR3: TGTGCCAGCAAGGGACCACGTCGAGGTGAGCAGTACTTC. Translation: CASKGPRRGEQYF.

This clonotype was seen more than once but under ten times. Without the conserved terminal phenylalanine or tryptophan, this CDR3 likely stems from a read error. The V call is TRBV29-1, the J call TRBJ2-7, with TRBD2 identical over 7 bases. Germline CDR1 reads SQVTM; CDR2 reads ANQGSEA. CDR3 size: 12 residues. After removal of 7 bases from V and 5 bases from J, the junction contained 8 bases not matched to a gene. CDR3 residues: CSAGTSGNEQYL. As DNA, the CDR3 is TGCAGCGCTGGTACGAGCGGGAACGAGCAGTACTTA.

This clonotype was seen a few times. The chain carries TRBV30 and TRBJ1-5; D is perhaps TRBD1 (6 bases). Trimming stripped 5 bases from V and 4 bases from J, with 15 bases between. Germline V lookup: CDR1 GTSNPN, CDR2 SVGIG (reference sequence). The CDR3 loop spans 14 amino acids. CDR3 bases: TGTGCCTGGTGTATTGACAGGATAAATCAGCCCCAGCATTTT. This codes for CAWCIDRINQPQHF.

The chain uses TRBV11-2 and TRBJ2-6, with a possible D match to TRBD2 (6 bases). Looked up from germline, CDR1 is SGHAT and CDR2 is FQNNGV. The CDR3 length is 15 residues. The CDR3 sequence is CTGRLGSVKVNVLTF. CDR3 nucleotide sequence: TGTACCGGCAGACTAGGGTCCGTTAAGGTCAACGTCCTGACTTTC.

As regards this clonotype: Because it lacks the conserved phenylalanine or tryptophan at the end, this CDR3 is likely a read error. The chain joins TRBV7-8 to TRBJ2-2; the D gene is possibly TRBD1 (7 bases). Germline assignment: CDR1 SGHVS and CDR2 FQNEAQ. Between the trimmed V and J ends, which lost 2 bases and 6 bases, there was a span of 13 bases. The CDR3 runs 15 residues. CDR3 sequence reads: CASSLRQGGAGELFI. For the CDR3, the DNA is TGTGCCAGCAGCTTAAGGCAGGGGGGAGCCGGGGAGCTGTTTATT.

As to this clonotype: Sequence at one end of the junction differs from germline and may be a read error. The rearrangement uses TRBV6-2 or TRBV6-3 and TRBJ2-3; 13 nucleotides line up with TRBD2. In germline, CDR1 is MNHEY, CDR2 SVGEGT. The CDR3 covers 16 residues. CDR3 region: CASRVGTSGETDAQYF. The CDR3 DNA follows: TGTGCCAGCAGGGTAGGGACTAGCGGGGAAACAGATGCGCAGTATTTT.

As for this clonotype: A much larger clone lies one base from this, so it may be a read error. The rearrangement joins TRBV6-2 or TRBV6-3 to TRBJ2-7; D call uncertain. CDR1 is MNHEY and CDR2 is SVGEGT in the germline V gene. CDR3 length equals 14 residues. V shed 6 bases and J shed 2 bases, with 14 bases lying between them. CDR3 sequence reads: CASSPQTGTYEQYF. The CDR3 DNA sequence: TGTGCCAGCAGCCCCCAGACGGGTACCTACGAGCAGTACTTC.

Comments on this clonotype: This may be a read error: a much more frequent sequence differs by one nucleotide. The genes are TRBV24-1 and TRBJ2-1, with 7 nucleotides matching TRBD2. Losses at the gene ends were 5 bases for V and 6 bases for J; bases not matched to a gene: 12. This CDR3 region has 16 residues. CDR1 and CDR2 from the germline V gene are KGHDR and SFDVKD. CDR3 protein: CATSVSGSPGRNEQFF. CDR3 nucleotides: TGTGCCACCAGTGTTAGCGGGTCCCCCGGTCGCAATGAGCAGTTCTTC.

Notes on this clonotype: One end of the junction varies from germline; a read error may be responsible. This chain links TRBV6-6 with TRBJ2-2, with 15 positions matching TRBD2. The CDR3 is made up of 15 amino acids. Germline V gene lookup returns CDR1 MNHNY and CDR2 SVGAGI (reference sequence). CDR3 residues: CASSGLAGGPGDLLF. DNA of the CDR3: TGTGCCAGCAGTGGACTAGCGGGGGGGCCCGGGGATCTGCTTTTT.

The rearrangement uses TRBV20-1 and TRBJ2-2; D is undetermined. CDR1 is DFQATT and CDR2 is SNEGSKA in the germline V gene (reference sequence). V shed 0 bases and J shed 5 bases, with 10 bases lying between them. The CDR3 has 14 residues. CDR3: CSARDRGKTGELFF. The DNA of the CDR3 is TGCAGTGCTAGAGATAGAGGTAAAACCGGGGAGCTGTTTTTT.

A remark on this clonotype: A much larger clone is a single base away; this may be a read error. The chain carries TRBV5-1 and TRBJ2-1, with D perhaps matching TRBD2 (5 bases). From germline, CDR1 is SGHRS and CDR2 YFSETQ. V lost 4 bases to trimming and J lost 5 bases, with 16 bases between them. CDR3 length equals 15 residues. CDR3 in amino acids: CASSQDSSSNNEQFF. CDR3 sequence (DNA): TGCGCCAGCAGCCAGGACTCGTCGTCCAACAATGAGCAGTTCTTC.

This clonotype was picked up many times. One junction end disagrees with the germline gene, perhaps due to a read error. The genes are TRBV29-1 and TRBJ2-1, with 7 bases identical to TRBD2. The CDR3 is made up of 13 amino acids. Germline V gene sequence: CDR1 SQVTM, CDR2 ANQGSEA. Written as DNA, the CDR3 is TGCGGCGTTAAAGGCGGGAGCATCGATGAGCAGTTCTTC. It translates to CGVKGGSIDEQFF.

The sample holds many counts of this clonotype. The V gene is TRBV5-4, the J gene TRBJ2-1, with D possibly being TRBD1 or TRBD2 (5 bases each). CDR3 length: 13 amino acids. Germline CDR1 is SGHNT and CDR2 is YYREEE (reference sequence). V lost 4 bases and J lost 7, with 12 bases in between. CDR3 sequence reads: CASSPGTQNEQFF. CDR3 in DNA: TGTGCCAGCAGCCCCGGGACCCAAAATGAGCAGTTCTTC.

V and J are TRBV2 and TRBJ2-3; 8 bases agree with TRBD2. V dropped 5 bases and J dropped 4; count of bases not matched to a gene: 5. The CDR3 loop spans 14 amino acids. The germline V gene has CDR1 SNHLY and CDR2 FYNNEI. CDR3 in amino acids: CASSSSGGSDTQYF. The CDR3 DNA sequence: TGTGCCAGCAGTTCCAGCGGGGGATCAGATACGCAGTATTTT.

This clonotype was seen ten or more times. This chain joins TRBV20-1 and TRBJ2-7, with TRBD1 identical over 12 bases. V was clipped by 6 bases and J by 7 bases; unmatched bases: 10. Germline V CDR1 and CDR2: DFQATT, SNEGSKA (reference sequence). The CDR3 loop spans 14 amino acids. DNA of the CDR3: TGCAGTGCACATCGGGACAGGGGGCTGGGGGAGCAGTACTTC. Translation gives CSAHRDRGLGEQYF.

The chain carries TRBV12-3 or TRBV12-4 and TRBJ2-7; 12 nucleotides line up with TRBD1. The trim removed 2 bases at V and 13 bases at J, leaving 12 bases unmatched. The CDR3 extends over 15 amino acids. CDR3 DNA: TGTGCCAGCAGTTTATCCGGGACAGGGGGCCACGGGCAATACTTC. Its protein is CASSLSGTGGHGQYF.

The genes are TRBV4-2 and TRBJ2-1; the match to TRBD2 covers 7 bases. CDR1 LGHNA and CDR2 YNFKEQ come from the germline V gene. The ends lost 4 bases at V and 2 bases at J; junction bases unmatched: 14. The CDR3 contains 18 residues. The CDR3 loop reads CASSRDCRTSGTYNEQFF. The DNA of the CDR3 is TGTGCCAGCAGCCGAGATTGCCGGACTAGTGGGACCTACAATGAGCAGTTCTTC.

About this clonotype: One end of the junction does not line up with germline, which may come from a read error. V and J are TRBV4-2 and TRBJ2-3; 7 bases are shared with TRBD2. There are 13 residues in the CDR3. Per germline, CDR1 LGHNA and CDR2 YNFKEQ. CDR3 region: CAGSGELTDTQYF. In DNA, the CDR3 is TGTGCCGGCAGCGGGGAACTTACAGATACACAGTATTTT.